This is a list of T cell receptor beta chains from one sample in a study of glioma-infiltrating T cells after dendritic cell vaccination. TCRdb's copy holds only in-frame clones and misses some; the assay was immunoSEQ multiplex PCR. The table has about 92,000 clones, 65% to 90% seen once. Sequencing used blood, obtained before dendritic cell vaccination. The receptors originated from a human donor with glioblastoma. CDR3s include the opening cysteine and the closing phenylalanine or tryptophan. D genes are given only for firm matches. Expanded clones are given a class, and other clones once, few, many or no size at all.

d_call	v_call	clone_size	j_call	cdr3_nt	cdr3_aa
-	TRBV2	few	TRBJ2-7	TGTGCCAGCAGTGAGATGGGCGGAGGAGGGAACGAGCAGTACTTC	CASSEMGGGGNEQYF
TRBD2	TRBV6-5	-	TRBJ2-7	TGTGCCAGCAGTTCCAACCCAGGGACTAGCCTCTACGAGCAGTACTTC	CASSSNPGTSLYEQYF
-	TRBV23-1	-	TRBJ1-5	TGCGCCAGCAGTCAATCTTCGAGGGGGATCAGCAATCAGCCCCAGCATTTT	CASSQSSRGISNQPQHF
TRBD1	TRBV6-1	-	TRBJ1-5	TGTGCCAGCAGTGAATTGGGGACAGTCCAGCCCCAGCATTTT	CASSELGTVQPQHF
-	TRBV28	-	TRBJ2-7	TGTGCCAGCAGTTTATCGGGACTCGAGCAGTACTTC	CASSLSGLEQYF
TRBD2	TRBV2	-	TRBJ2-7	TGTGCCAGCAGTGGGACCGGGACTAGCGGGCGAAACTACGAGCAGTACTTC	CASSGTGTSGRNYEQYF
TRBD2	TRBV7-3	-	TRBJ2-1	TGTGCCAGCAGCTTAACAGGAGCGGGAGCAGGTTGGAATGAGCAGTTCTTC	CASSLTGAGAGWNEQFF
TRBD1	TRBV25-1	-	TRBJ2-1	TGTGCCAGCAGTAAAACAGGGGACTCCTACAATGAGCAGTTCTTC	CASSKTGDSYNEQFF
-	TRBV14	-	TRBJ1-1	TGTGCCAGCAGCCAACAGGTAGGGGTGAGCACTGAAGCTTTCTTT	CASSQQVGVSTEAFF
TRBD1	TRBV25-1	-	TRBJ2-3	TGTGCCAGCAGTGCGGGGACAGGAGCTACCACAGATACGCAGTATTTT	CASSAGTGATTDTQYF
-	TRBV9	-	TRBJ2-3	TGTGCCAGCAGCGTAGGGGGTGGGACTAGCACAGATACGCAGTATTTT	CASSVGGGTSTDTQYF
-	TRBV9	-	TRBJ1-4	TGTGCCAGCAGCGTAACTGCAACTAATGAAAAACTGTTTTTT	CASSVTATNEKLFF
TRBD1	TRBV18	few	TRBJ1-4	TGTGCCAGCTCAAGGGACAGTAATGAAAAACTGTTTTTT	CASSRDSNEKLFF
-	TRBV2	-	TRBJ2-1	TGTGCCAGCAGTGGGCAGGGGTATAATGAGCAGTTCTTC	CASSGQGYNEQFF
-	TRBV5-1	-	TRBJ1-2	TGCGCCAGCAGCGTCGGGAATTATGGCTACACCTTC	CASSVGNYGYTF
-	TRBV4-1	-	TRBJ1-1	TGCGCCAGCAGCCGGGAGGGCAGGGGTGACACTGAAGCTTTCTTT	CASSREGRGDTEAFF
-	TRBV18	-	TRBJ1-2	TGTGCCAGCTCACCATTCCAGGGAAGTAACTATGGCTACACCTTC	CASSPFQGSNYGYTF
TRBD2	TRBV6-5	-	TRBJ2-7	TGTGCCAGCAGAGAGGGACTAGCGGGAGTAAGCGAGCAGTACTTC	CASREGLAGVSEQYF
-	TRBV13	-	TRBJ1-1	TGTGCCAGCAGCTTAGGGCGGGCTACGAACACTGAAGCTTTCTTT	CASSLGRATNTEAFF
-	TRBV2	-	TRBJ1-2	TGTGCCAGCGGGGAGGCTTTTTATGGCTACACCTTC	CASGEAFYGYTF